This T cell receptor beta chain comes out of a study of cytomegalovirus exposure and HLA in healthy donors listed by TCRdb under 2017. At the level of the whole study: According to an earlier analysis of a few hundred of the donors, some 180 million T cells yielded some 120 million unique TCR beta sequences and less than 300 Gb of sequence data. An early release covering roughly 640 HLA-typed donors comprised about 310 gigabases of sequencing data and tens of millions of unique TCR sequences. The genetic ancestry cluster associated with self-reported Caucasian donors included 80% to 90% of the roughly 390 genotyped donors. The study aimed to test whether cataloging public T cell receptors could reveal signatures of past pathogen exposure. Using immunosequencing, the study profiled T cell repertoires from approximately 700 subjects and related those repertoires to cytomegalovirus serostatus. A separate validation cohort of approximately 130 different subjects was used in addition to the 666-subject first cohort. To predict cytomegalovirus infection status, the study combined high-throughput TCR immunosequencing, statistical association of individual TCRs with disease status, and machine learning. A later analysis re-examined previously published TCR beta repertoires from over 500 donors and added high-resolution HLA genotyping to investigate patterns of TCR occurrence. Rather than using new phenotypic data, the later analysis identified candidate immune exposures from TCR beta sequences and from how often those sequences occurred across donors. An earlier analysis of around 580 of the donors used high-throughput TCR beta sequencing to judge whether each TCR beta V gene segment behaved as functional or pseudogenic. Alongside the repertoire data, information on donor age, sex, ethnicity and CMV serostatus was compiled. A later genetic analysis used genome-wide SNP genotypes for about three fifths of the 666 donors, treating that subset as a discovery cohort. All discovery cohort repertoires had been generated using a single sequencing platform. Both class I and class II loci were covered by HLA typing, at four-digit resolution. Typing coverage varied by locus: about 629-640 donors for A, B, C, DRB1 and DQB1; more than 500 for DQA1; about 570 for DPA1; about 450 for DPB1. Because of strong linkage in the cohort, 4 to 6 DR-DQ haplotypes were treated as single units for association and clustering. Among roughly 370 genotyped donors of the cohort, an average of 235,054 unique TCR beta nucleotide sequences were sequenced per donor, 15% to 20% of them non-productive. Findings and caveats that apply to the study as a whole: Because counts were too low, seventeen rarely observed V segments, including chromosome 9 orphons, were left out of the earlier analysis of some 640 of the donors. A further reported finding was that TCR beta sequences accurately predicted the HLA-A and HLA-B alleles for most subjects in the first cohort. Sequencing depth was assumed to be roughly uniform across donors in the presence/absence analyses, though that assumption may not hold. It was suggested by the authors that the approach could potentially be generalized to other disease states and immunological phenotypes. A later analysis associated 15,000 or so TCR beta sequences with specific HLA alleles at a false discovery rate of 0.05. Across donors, most TCR sequences were observed very rarely, whereas some public TCRs were present in many individuals. Because the 87-base-pair reads could not distinguish some IMGT-functional V segments, including TRBV6-2 and TRBV6-3, those segments were excluded. A later analysis reported that several top co-occurrence clusters appeared linked to parvovirus B19, influenza, CMV and Epstein-Barr virus. Cytomegalovirus status was reported to be diagnosed by the classifier with high specificity and sensitivity in both the original and validation cohorts. A group of highly shared sequence variants was considered likely to be a technical artifact of the sequencing pipeline. The only immune exposure information available for the cohort was CMV serostatus. In an earlier analysis of about 600 of the donors, most TCR beta V segments appeared in productive rearrangements about 87% or about 30% of the time, broadly matching IMGT annotations. In vitro tests confirmed that a few of the cytomegalovirus-associated TCR beta chains recognize cytomegalovirus antigens. Compared with the roughly 700-donor mean, donors in an Asian-associated ancestry cluster had fewer N-insertions in productive TCRs, according to a later genetic analysis. Correlated functional status among segregating V segments might reflect linkage disequilibrium, but an unknown experimental factor could not be ruled out. Compared with equally common non-associated chains, HLA-associated TCR beta chains in a later analysis were more clonally expanded and had lower generation probabilities. Only TCR beta chains were sequenced in this cohort, and the absence of alpha or paired-chain data limited detectable features. In a later genetic analysis, a missense DCLRE1C variant was associated with V-gene and J-gene trimming of TCR beta chains, and the association was replicated in an independent cohort. Because some donors lacked HLA typing at each locus, the association tests relied only on the typed subset. In a later analysis, TCR association rates were found to vary across HLA loci, with the most associated TCRs seen for DRB1 alleles and the fewest for HLA-C alleles. When HLA alleles, especially DR and DQ, strongly co-occurred, attributing TCR associations to individual alleles was difficult. In the study, some 160 TCR beta chains were listed as associated with cytomegalovirus. A later analysis found that most CMV-associated TCR beta chains appeared HLA-restricted, with HLA associations seemingly driven largely by CMV exposure.

Library prep was done by the immunoSEQ multiplex PCR assay. For the multiplex PCR, a mixture combining 60 forward primers for TCR Vbeta segments and 13 reverse primers for TCR Jbeta segments was used. The CDR3 region of rearranged TCR beta genes was amplified from genomic DNA with a multiplex PCR assay. The amplified TCR beta libraries were sequenced on the Illumina HiSeq System as 87-base-pair reads. In the original analysis: In a later analysis, roughly 80 million unique TCR beta chains were counted across the 690 or so repertoires, and roughly 11 million of these chains were shared by at least two donors. Raw reads were error-corrected and collapsed into unique sequences by a nearest-neighbor algorithm in which closely related sequences were merged to remove PCR and sequencing errors. V, D and J gene segments were assigned by aligning CDR3 sequences to IMGT reference sequences. For a sequence to be retained, a match of at least six nucleotides to both a V gene segment and a J gene segment was required. A rearrangement was called productive if the CDR3 had no stop codons and remained in frame with V and J, and every other rearrangement was called non-productive. Following IMGT convention, CDR3 was defined as the stretch from the second conserved V-encoded cysteine up to the conserved J-encoded phenylalanine. The earlier analysis of a few hundred of the donors excluded sequences that lacked an unambiguous match to a single V gene segment. In an earlier analysis of several hundred of the donors, V segments were called functional above 56.7% productive rearrangements and were called segregating when the between-donor standard deviation exceeded 5%. To diagnose cytomegalovirus status from the catalog of TCR beta chain sequences, a statistical classification framework was built. In a later analysis, TCR nucleotide sequences were compared against IMGT/GENE-DB human TR gene sequences so that V and J genes could be assigned. The TCRdist pipeline was used in a later analysis to assign CDR3 sequences and most-parsimonious VDJ recombination scenarios. A later analysis defined each TCR beta chain by its CDR3 amino acid sequence plus V-gene family, and excluded reads lacking a unique V-gene family. In a later analysis, around 650 highly shared, low-generation-probability nucleotide sequences were removed to address suspected cross-contamination and a sequencing artifact. For each public chain, a later analysis derived a clonal expansion index from normalized ranks of inferred template counts within each repertoire. In a later analysis, generation probabilities were computed with a VDJ recombination model fitted to out-of-frame rearrangements, and the resulting probabilities were checked against IGoR. A later analysis scored TCR-TCR, TCR-HLA and TCR-CMV co-occurrence with hypergeometric tests, applying a repertoire-size bias correction to TCR pairs. In a later analysis, false discovery rates were estimated by permuting HLA or CMV assignments 20 times. A later analysis grouped co-occurring TCRs with DBSCAN, adding TCRdist sequence similarity when clustering within HLA-allele-positive subsets. Repertoires with fewer than 30,000 or more than 120,000 public chains were left out of co-occurrence clustering, as were five repertoires with anomalous nucleotide sharing. Sourced from immuneACCESS, this table was stored by TCRdb with only in-frame sequences that have V and J called. A share of the clones is absent; for the studies checked, an unresolved V gene accounts for under half, and the remainder has no known explanation. That table furnishes V, J and clone size, whereas the DNA furnished D and trimming. The sample includes around 170,000 clones, with around 78% observed a single time. Approximately 1.5% of the sample belongs to the ten largest clones.

Turning to this clone: This clone's antigen is unknown. The record has no base qualities; no much larger clone is one base away.

The CDR3 runs 15 residues from the cysteine to the phenylalanine. The only DNA kept is the CDR3, 45 bases in frame from the first base. At the junction V is shortened by 3 bases and J by 9 bases; bases outside the gene matches: 6. The germline V gene specifies MDHEN as CDR1 and SYDVKM as CDR2. In total, roughly 670 healthy bone marrow donors made up the cohort. At the time of sampling, every cohort member was nominally healthy, though immune exposures that went unrecorded were likely present. The donor was CMV seronegative and belonged to the group of 350 or so seronegative cohort members. A peripheral blood sample was provided by each donor, and peripheral blood mononuclear cells were used for TCR beta sequencing. The Qiagen DNeasy Blood Extraction Kit was used to extract genomic DNA from the blood cell samples.

This receptor was taken from a man aged 40-49 years in good health and CMV-seronegative. Specimen: PBMCs. In this chain, TRBV28 is recombined with TRBJ2-1; the junction holds 12 bases that match TRBD2. The CDR3 amino acid sequence is: CASSFSASGRGEQFF. The DNA is as follows: TGTGCCAGCAGTTTTTCGGCTAGCGGGAGGGGTGAGCAGTTCTTC.